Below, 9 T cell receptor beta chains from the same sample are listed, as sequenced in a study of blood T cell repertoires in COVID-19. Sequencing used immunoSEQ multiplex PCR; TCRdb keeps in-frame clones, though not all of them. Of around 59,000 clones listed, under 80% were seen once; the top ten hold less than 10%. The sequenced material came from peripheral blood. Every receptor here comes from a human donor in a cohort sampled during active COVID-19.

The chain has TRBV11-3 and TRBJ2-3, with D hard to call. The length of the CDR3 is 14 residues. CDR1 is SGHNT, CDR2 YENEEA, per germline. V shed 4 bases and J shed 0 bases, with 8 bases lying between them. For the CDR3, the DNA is TGTGCCAGCAGCTCGGGTGACAGCACAGATACGCAGTATTTT. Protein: CASSSGDSTDTQYF.

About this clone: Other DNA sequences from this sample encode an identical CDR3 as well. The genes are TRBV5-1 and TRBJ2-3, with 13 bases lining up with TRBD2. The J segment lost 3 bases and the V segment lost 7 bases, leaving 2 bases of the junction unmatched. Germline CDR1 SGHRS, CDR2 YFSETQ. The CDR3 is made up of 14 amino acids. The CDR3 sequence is CASRLAGGTDTQYF. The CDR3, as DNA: TGCGCCAGCCGACTAGCGGGAGGAACAGATACGCAGTATTTT.

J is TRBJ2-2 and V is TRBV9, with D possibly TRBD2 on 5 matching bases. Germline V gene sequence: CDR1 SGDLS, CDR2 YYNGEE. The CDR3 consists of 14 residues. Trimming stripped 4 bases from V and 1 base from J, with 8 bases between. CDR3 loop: CASSPRENTGELFF. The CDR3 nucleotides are TGTGCCAGCAGCCCCCGGGAGAACACCGGGGAGCTGTTTTTT.

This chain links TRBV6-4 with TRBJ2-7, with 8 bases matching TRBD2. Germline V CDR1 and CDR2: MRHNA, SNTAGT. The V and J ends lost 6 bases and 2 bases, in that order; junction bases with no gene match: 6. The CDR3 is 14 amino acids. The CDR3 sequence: CASRLTSGPYEQYF. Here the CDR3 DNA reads TGTGCCAGCAGGCTTACTAGCGGCCCCTACGAGCAGTACTTC.

CDR3 bases: TGTGCCAGCAGTTACCCCCGGACTGAAGCTTTCTTT. This encodes CASSYPRTEAFF. The rearrangement uses TRBV6-6 and TRBJ1-1; D is unclear. This CDR3 is built from 12 residues. Trimming cost V 2 bases and J 5 bases, with 6 bases left between them. The V gene's germline CDR1 is MNHNY and CDR2 SVGAGI (reference sequence).

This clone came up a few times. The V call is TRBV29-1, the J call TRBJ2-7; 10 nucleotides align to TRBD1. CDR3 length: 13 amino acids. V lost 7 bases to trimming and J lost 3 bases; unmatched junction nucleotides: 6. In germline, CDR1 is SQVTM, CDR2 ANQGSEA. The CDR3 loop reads CSATRTGGYEQYF. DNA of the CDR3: TGCAGCGCCACCAGGACAGGGGGCTACGAGCAGTACTTC.

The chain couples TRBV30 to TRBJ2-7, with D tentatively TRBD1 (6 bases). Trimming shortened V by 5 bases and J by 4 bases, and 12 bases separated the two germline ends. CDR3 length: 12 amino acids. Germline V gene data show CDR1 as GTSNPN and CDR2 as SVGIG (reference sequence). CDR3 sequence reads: CAWQGQPYEQYF. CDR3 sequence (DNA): TGTGCCTGGCAAGGACAGCCATACGAGCAGTACTTC.

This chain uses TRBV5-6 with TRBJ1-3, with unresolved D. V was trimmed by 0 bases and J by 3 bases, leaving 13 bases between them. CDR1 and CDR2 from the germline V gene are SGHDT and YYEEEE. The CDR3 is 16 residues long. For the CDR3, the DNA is TGTGCCAGCAGCTTGGATGGGTTCAGAGGTGGAAACACCATATATTTT. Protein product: CASSLDGFRGGNTIYF.

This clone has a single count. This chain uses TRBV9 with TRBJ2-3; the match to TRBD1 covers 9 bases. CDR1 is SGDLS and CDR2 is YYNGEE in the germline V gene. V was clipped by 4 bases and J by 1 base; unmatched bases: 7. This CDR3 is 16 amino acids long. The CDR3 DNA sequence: TGTGCCAGCAGCCTAATGACAGGGGGGCGCACAGATACGCAGTATTTT. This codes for CASSLMTGGRTDTQYF.